This T cell receptor (beta chain) derives from a study of radiation and T cells in renal cell carcinoma. Time point meaning: blood 4 weeks post-SBRT, at nephrectomy. As to treatment: 15 Gy SBRT to primary tumor, nephrectomy 4 weeks later. Nephrectomy followed 15 Gy stereotactic body radiation by 4 weeks. The tumor was a clear cell renal cell carcinoma. Concerning this clone itself: Its antigen is unknown.

CDR3 length: 11 amino acids. V shed 3 bases and J shed 8 bases, with 10 bases lying between them. Looked up from germline, CDR1 is DFQATT and CDR2 is SNEGSKA (reference sequence). Findings and limits, study-wide: In blood, top tumor clones expanded by 2 weeks, shrinking by 4. Pretreatment tumor biopsies were lacking, so baseline clonotypes are unknown.

Measured with immunoSEQ multiplex PCR; TCRdb has only the in-frame clones, and not every one. The sample contains roughly 64,000 clones, around 80% of which appear only once. This receptor was obtained from a man between 60 and 75 years old with renal cell carcinoma. The input for sequencing was blood, taken from a patient whose treatment included radiotherapy and nephrectomy. The chain uses TRBV20-1 and TRBJ1-1, with unresolved D. CDR3 DNA: TGCAGTGCTAGGACTAGGTTAGAAGCTTTCTTT. Translation: CSARTRLEAFF.